One sample yielded the 32 T cell receptor beta chains listed below, sequenced in a study of shared clonotypes between healthy human individuals. Assay used: immunoSEQ multiplex PCR; TCRdb lists only in-frame clones, some missing. The sample has 2 million to 3 million clones, just over 90% seen once. The sample taken for sequencing was naive CD4+ T cells sorted from blood. As for subset: CD45RA+ positively selected. These receptors came from a man in his late teens or twenties in good health.

This chain uses TRBV9 with TRBJ2-7, with a tentative D call TRBD1 (6 bases). There are 14 residues in the CDR3. CDR1 is SGDLS, CDR2 YYNGEE, per germline. Deletions cut 5 bases from V and 7 bases from J, with 19 bases between. CDR3 residues: CASSARAGAREQYF. The DNA for the CDR3 is TGTGCCAGCAGTGCCAGGGCAGGGGCGAGGGAGCAGTACTTC.

This clone has more than one count but fewer than ten. The chain employs TRBV6-5 and TRBJ1-2; TRBD1 matches at 7 bases. The CDR3 covers 13 residues. Trimming took 6 bases from V and 3 from J; bases not matched to a gene: 4. Germline V CDR1 and CDR2: MNHEY, SVGAGI. This CDR3 is CASSQDRYYGYTF. CDR3 nucleotide sequence: TGTGCCAGCAGCCAGGACAGGTACTATGGCTACACCTTC.

This chain uses TRBV5-1 with TRBJ2-7; D is ambiguous. Trimming shortened V by 0 bases and J by 4 bases, and 14 bases separated the two germline ends. CDR3 size: 15 residues. Germline V gene lookup returns CDR1 SGHRS and CDR2 YFSETQ. The CDR3 nucleotides read TGCGCCAGCAGCTTGGCCCAAAACGACGGTTACGAGCAGTACTTC. Residues: CASSLAQNDGYEQYF.

The chain links TRBV6-5 to TRBJ2-5; TRBD2 matches at 11 bases. CDR3 length: 14 residues. The germline V gene encodes CDR1 MNHEY and CDR2 SVGAGI. V dropped 5 bases and J dropped 9; count of bases not matched to a gene: 8. The DNA for the CDR3 is TGTGCCAGCAGTCTGACTAGCGGGACGGCTCCCCAGTACTTC. This sequence encodes CASSLTSGTAPQYF.

On this clone itself: Additional DNA sequences in this sample encode the identical CDR3. The chain couples TRBV18 to TRBJ1-6; D is possibly TRBD1 (5 bases). V was trimmed by 3 bases and J by 7 bases, leaving 10 bases between them. The CDR3 has 14 amino acids. Germline lookup yields CDR1 KGHSH and CDR2 LQKENI. The CDR3 loop is CASSPVGGNSPLHF. CDR3 in DNA: TGTGCCAGCTCACCGGTGGGGGGGAATTCACCCCTCCACTTT.

The chain couples TRBV5-6 to TRBJ1-2; D call uncertain. V was trimmed by 0 bases and J by 11 bases, leaving 11 bases between them. CDR3 length equals 12 residues. CDR1 and CDR2 (germline): SGHDT, YYEEEE. The CDR3, as DNA: TGTGCCAGCAGCTTGGTGGGCACTTCGTACACCTTC. It codes for CASSLVGTSYTF.

In its sample, this clone was seen once. V is TRBV7-3 and J is TRBJ2-3; 7 positions match TRBD2. Trimming took 2 bases from V and 8 from J; bases not matched to a gene: 7. CDR1 SGHTA and CDR2 FQGTGA come from the germline V gene. The CDR3 sequence is 14 residues long. Written as DNA, the CDR3 is TGTGCCAGCAGCTTAGGGGCGGGGGTCGGTACGCAGTATTTT. It codes for CASSLGAGVGTQYF. Using reference TRBV7-3 and TRBJ2-3 for the parts outside the CDR3, the full variable domain is GAGVSQTPSNKVTEKGKYVELRCDPISGHTALYWYRQSLGQGPEFLIYFQGTGAADDSGLPNDRFFAVRPEGSVSTLKIQRTERGDSAVYLCASSLGAGVGTQYFGPGTRLTVL.

V is TRBV5-4 and J is TRBJ2-5; D call uncertain. Germline CDR1 and CDR2: SGHNT and YYREEE (reference sequence). Trimming stripped 0 bases from V and 2 bases from J, with 11 bases between. The CDR3 is 15 amino acids. CDR3 sequence: CASSLGLERQETQYF. The CDR3 nucleotides read TGTGCCAGCAGCTTGGGGCTAGAGCGACAAGAGACCCAGTACTTC.

This chain joins TRBV2 and TRBJ2-7; TRBD2 agrees at 8 bases. V trimming: 4 bases; J trimming: 6 bases; junction bases outside the gene matches: 5. The germline V gene encodes CDR1 SNHLY and CDR2 FYNNEI. CDR3 length equals 13 residues. CDR3 DNA: TGTGCCAGCAGTGTGGGACTAGGAGGCGAGCAGTACTTC. The encoded protein is CASSVGLGGEQYF.

The V and J genes are TRBV19 and TRBJ2-5; D remains ambiguous. Germline V gene lookup returns CDR1 LNHDA and CDR2 SQIVND (reference sequence). The CDR3 consists of 13 residues. The V and J ends lost 1 base and 9 bases respectively, with 12 bases between them. The CDR3 DNA is TGTGCCAGTAGTATAGGGCCGAGAAGGTCCCAGTACTTC. Amino acid sequence: CASSIGPRRSQYF.

This sequence joins TRBV28 and TRBJ2-7, with 8 bases matching TRBD1. The CDR3 consists of 15 residues. The ends lost 7 bases at V and 5 bases at J; junction bases unmatched: 13. Germline V lookup: CDR1 MDHEN, CDR2 SYDVKM. CDR3 protein: CASIPWTGNSNEQYF. The CDR3 DNA is TGTGCCAGCATCCCTTGGACAGGGAATAGCAACGAGCAGTACTTC.

This clone was recorded a few times. The gene calls are TRBV4-1 and TRBJ2-4; D gene uncertain. Germline V gives CDR1 MGHRA, CDR2 YSYEKL. The CDR3 sequence is 13 residues long. V was clipped by 0 bases and J by 9 bases, with 9 bases between them. CDR3 amino acids: CASSQDPTIIQYF. The CDR3 nucleotides are TGCGCCAGCAGCCAAGACCCGACGATCATTCAGTACTTC.

The gene calls are TRBV19 and TRBJ1-3; perhaps TRBD1 as D (5 bases). V was trimmed by 6 bases and J by 0 bases, leaving 15 bases between them. There are 16 residues in the CDR3. Germline V gives CDR1 LNHDA, CDR2 SQIVND (reference sequence). The CDR3 DNA is TGTGCCAGTAGCCCCGGAGGGACGGGCTCTGGAAACACCATATATTTT. Protein: CASSPGGTGSGNTIYF.

The chain links TRBV28 to TRBJ1-5; D is ambiguous. Germline-derived CDR1 and CDR2 are MDHEN and SYDVKM. The CDR3 is 17 amino acids. V lost 5 bases to trimming and J lost 0 bases, with 17 bases between them. CDR3 sequence (DNA): TGTGCCAGCAGTCCTCCGGTTCAGATCGGTAGCAATCAGCCCCAGCATTTT. Translating gives CASSPPVQIGSNQPQHF.

The genes are TRBV5-4 and TRBJ2-3; D may be TRBD2 (6 bases). V lost 3 bases and J lost 0, with 14 bases in between. Germline loops: CDR1 SGHNT, CDR2 YYREEE (reference sequence). This CDR3 region has 16 residues. The CDR3 DNA follows: TGTGCCAGCAGCTCCCGTAGCGGTACTAGCACAGATACGCAGTATTTT. This sequence encodes CASSSRSGTSTDTQYF.

The rearrangement links TRBV28 to TRBJ1-6; D is undetermined. The CDR3 extends over 18 amino acids. Germline-derived CDR1 and CDR2 are MDHEN and SYDVKM. Trimming left V 4 bases short and J 7 bases short, with 23 bases between. CDR3 DNA sequence: TGTGCCAGCAGTTCGACTCAGAAGGCAGGAAGATTGAATTCACCCCTCCACTTT. As protein: CASSSTQKAGRLNSPLHF. The full variable domain, completed using reference TRBV28 and TRBJ1-6, is DVKVTQSSRYLVKRTGEKVFLECVQDMDHENMFWYRQDPGLGLRLIYFSYDVKMKEKGDIPEGYSVSREKKERFSLILESASTNQTSMYLCASSSTQKAGRLNSPLHFGNGTRLTVT.

This rearrangement joins TRBV28 to TRBJ2-2; 9 bases agree with TRBD2. Trimming cost V 6 bases and J 5 bases; bases outside gene matches: 13. Germline values: CDR1 MDHEN, CDR2 SYDVKM. This CDR3 comprises 17 residues. Here the CDR3 reads CASSLLGSGGRTGELFF. The CDR3 DNA follows: TGTGCCAGCAGCCTCCTAGGTAGCGGGGGAAGGACCGGGGAGCTGTTTTTT.

V gene TRBV6-4 combines with J gene TRBJ1-3; tentative D call: TRBD1 (6 bases). In germline, CDR1 is MRHNA, CDR2 SNTAGT. Trimming took off 6 bases at V and 0 bases at J, with 15 bases between the two ends. The CDR3 has 16 residues. As DNA, the CDR3 is TGTGCCAGCAGCCGCCACGGACAGAGCTCTGGAAACACCATATATTTT. This codes for CASSRHGQSSGNTIYF.

J is TRBJ1-3 and V is TRBV4-1; 9 bases are a match to TRBD1. V gave up 2 bases and J gave up 7 bases; unmatched junction bases: 9. Germline loops: CDR1 MGHRA, CDR2 YSYEKL. This CDR3 spans 16 amino acids. The CDR3 is CASSQWIIQGANTIYF. Here the CDR3 DNA reads TGCGCCAGCAGCCAATGGATCATACAGGGGGCGAACACCATATATTTT.

The rearrangement joins TRBV2 to TRBJ1-3; D possibly corresponds to TRBD1 (6 bases). V lost 6 bases to trimming and J lost 0 bases, with 12 bases between them. The germline CDR1 and CDR2 sequences are SNHLY and FYNNEI. The CDR3 runs 15 residues. The CDR3 spells CASREDSLSGNTIYF. In nucleotides, the CDR3 is TGTGCCAGCAGGGAGGACAGCCTCTCTGGAAACACCATATATTTT.

The chain carries TRBV5-1 and TRBJ2-5; 8 positions agree with TRBD2. Germline V lookup: CDR1 SGHRS, CDR2 YFSETQ. The junction had 6 bases not matched to a gene; V was cut back by 2 bases and J by 3 bases. This CDR3 is built from 15 residues. The CDR3 is CASSFRAGGEETQYF. In DNA, the CDR3 is TGCGCCAGCAGCTTTCGCGCGGGGGGCGAAGAGACCCAGTACTTC.

The CDR3 spells CASSPGQGREQYF. The CDR3 DNA is TGTGCCAGCAGCCCGGGACAGGGGCGAGAGCAGTACTTC. The chain uses TRBV7-2 and TRBJ2-7; 10 bases match TRBD1. The CDR3 has 13 residues. Per the germline V gene, CDR1 is SGHTA and CDR2 is FQGNSA. The V gene end was trimmed by 5 bases and the J gene end by 7 bases; junction bases not matched to a gene: 5. Based on the CDR3 plus reference TRBV7-2 and TRBJ2-7, the full variable domain is GAGVSQSPSNKVTEKGKDVELRCDPISGHTALYWYRQSLGQGLEFLIYFQGNSAPDKSGLPSDRFSAERTGGSVSTLTIQRTQQEDSAVYLCASSPGQGREQYFGPGTRLTVT.

CDR3 loop: CAISENGNTEAFF. Written as DNA, the CDR3 is TGTGCCATCAGTGAGAACGGGAACACTGAAGCTTTCTTT. J is TRBJ1-1 and V is TRBV10-3; D not resolved. Trimming took off 2 bases at V and 1 base at J, with 5 bases between the two ends. This CDR3 has 13 amino acids. Germline V gene data show CDR1 as ENHRY and CDR2 as SYGVKD.

The V call is TRBV10-3, the J call TRBJ1-3; TRBD1 might be the D (5 bases). The CDR3 is made up of 13 amino acids. V shed 9 bases and J shed 3 bases, with 12 bases lying between them. Germline V gene lookup returns CDR1 ENHRY and CDR2 SYGVKD. CDR3 DNA sequence: TGTGCCATTGGGGGGACTTATGGAAACACCATATATTTT. Translated: CAIGGTYGNTIYF.

V usage is TRBV7-8 and J usage is TRBJ2-7; D ambiguous. V was clipped by 0 bases and J by 3 bases, with 9 bases between them. The germline V gene encodes CDR1 SGHVS and CDR2 FQNEAQ. The CDR3 loop spans 14 amino acids. The CDR3 loop is CASSLARQLYEQYF. The CDR3 DNA reads as TGTGCCAGCAGCTTAGCGAGGCAGCTCTACGAGCAGTACTTC.

The chain couples TRBV18 to TRBJ2-3, with 9 bases lining up with TRBD2. V was pared by 1 base and J by 2 bases, with 4 bases of the junction left unmatched. Germline lookup yields CDR1 KGHSH and CDR2 LQKENI. The CDR3 has 16 amino acids. CDR3 protein: CASSPRSGGTTDTQYF. The CDR3 DNA reads as TGTGCCAGCTCACCACGGAGCGGGGGGACCACAGATACGCAGTATTTT.

Points on this clone: Germline and junction disagree at one end, which may indicate a read error. The chain recombines TRBV6-1 with TRBJ2-5; D is unclear. The CDR3 covers 15 residues. Germline assignment: CDR1 MNHNS and CDR2 SASEGT. The CDR3 protein is CASREATAYQETQYF. CDR3 sequence (DNA): TGTGCCAGCAGAGAAGCGACTGCGTACCAAGAGACCCAGTACTTC.

The V and J genes are TRBV7-9 and TRBJ1-1; D not certain. Per the germline V gene, CDR1 is SEHNR and CDR2 is FQNEAQ (reference sequence). V dropped 2 bases and J dropped 1 base, with 14 bases sitting between them. The CDR3 contains 16 residues. CDR3 region: CASSLPYRFGNTEAFF. CDR3 nucleotides: TGTGCCAGCAGCTTACCATACCGGTTTGGGAACACTGAAGCTTTCTTT.

J is TRBJ1-6 and V is TRBV4-3; D remains ambiguous. Trimming shortened V by 0 bases and J by 12 bases, and 18 bases separated the two germline ends. The CDR3 runs to 16 residues. Germline V gives CDR1 LGHNA, CDR2 YSLEER. In DNA form, the CDR3 reads TGCGCCAGCAGCCAAGATTGGGTTTCGGGCCACCAACCCCTCCACTTT. Protein product: CASSQDWVSGHQPLHF.

The chain links TRBV5-1 to TRBJ1-2; perhaps TRBD1 as D (6 bases). V lost 2 bases and J lost 3, with 17 bases in between. This CDR3 contains 16 residues. The germline CDR1 and CDR2 sequences are SGHRS and YFSETQ. DNA of the CDR3: TGCGCCAGCAGCTTACTACAGGGAAGTTTCGACTATGGCTACACCTTC. Translating gives CASSLLQGSFDYGYTF.

The chain links TRBV5-1 to TRBJ2-5; 9 bases fit TRBD1. The CDR3 consists of 15 residues. The V gene's germline CDR1 is SGHRS and CDR2 YFSETQ. The ends lost 4 bases at V and 2 bases at J; junction bases unmatched: 6. The CDR3 sequence is CASSNSGTGQETQYF. The CDR3 region has the DNA TGCGCCAGCAGCAACTCCGGGACAGGGCAAGAGACCCAGTACTTC.

The chain has TRBV5-1 and TRBJ1-1; D gene uncertain. The CDR3 contains 12 residues. V was trimmed by 5 bases and J by 3 bases, leaving 8 bases between them. Germline lookup yields CDR1 SGHRS and CDR2 YFSETQ. In DNA form, the CDR3 reads TGCGCCAGCAGACGTTGGGACACTGAAGCTTTCTTT. Translated, it gives CASRRWDTEAFF. Combining the CDR3 with reference TRBV5-1 and TRBJ1-1 gives the whole variable domain KAGVTQTPRYLIKTRGQQVTLSCSPISGHRSVSWYQQTPGQGLQFLFEYFSETQRNKGNFPGRFSGRQFSNSRSEMNVSTLELGDSALYLCASRRWDTEAFFGQGTRLTVV.